These 29 T cell receptor beta chains were sequenced from one sample in a study of vaccination effects on CD4 cells after COVID-19 (dated by TCRdb to between 2021 and 2022). The ViraFEST assay stimulated PBMC with viral peptide pools and then used TCR sequencing to identify antigen-specific CD4+ T cell clonotypes by expansion. After around ten days of culture, CD4+ T cells were isolated with the EasySep CD4+ T cell isolation kit. Each participant received two doses of an mRNA SARS-CoV-2 vaccine, either BNT162b2 or mRNA-1273. Libraries were built with the immunoSEQ multiplex PCR assay. In TCRdb, the immuneACCESS table is reduced to in-frame sequences with V and J assigned. These tables do not hold every clone; where another copy was compared, an unresolved V gene accounts for under half, and the others remain unexplained. Here the sample has 20,000 to 25,000 clones; roughly four fifths occur a single time. The ten largest clones add up to roughly 9.2% of the sample.

Which antigens these TCRs recognize remains unknown. Material: CD4+ T cells from PBMCs cultured with HCoV-229E spike peptides, obtained after COVID-19 vaccination. Read against the paper, the sample's cell subset or site label means: HCoV-229E spike overlapping peptide pool stimulation. The receptors were sampled from a human donor who received a COVID-19 vaccine.

This chain's CDR3 is CASSLALASGGVNQQFF. The DNA of the CDR3 is TGTGCCAGCAGCTTGGCGCTGGCTAGCGGGGGGGTAAACCAACAGTTCTTC. The chain has TRBV5-5 and TRBJ2-1, with TRBD2 identical over 12 bases. This CDR3 has 17 residues. The J segment lost 13 bases and the V segment lost 0 bases, leaving 14 bases of the junction unmatched. Germline V gives CDR1 SGHKS, CDR2 YYEKEE (reference sequence).

This chain links TRBV4-1 with TRBJ2-6; 7 bases are shared with TRBD1. The CDR3 is 16 amino acids. V lost 4 bases and J lost 0; bases outside the gene matches: 3. Germline assignment: CDR1 MGHRA and CDR2 YSYEKL. The CDR3 loop reads CASSPGQLSGANVLTF. CDR3 nucleotides: TGCGCCAGCAGCCCGGGACAGCTCTCTGGGGCCAACGTCCTGACTTTC.

V gene TRBV19 combines with J gene TRBJ1-4; D call uncertain. Trimming removed 4 bases from V and 5 bases from J, with 11 bases in between. Per the germline V gene, CDR1 is LNHDA and CDR2 is SQIVND (reference sequence). The CDR3 loop spans 14 amino acids. The CDR3 loop is CASSSPGMNEKLFF. CDR3 sequence (DNA): TGTGCCAGTAGTAGTCCGGGAATGAATGAAAAACTGTTTTTT.

The rearrangement links TRBV4-1 to TRBJ2-1; D unclear. The ends were cut back, 1 base at V and 7 bases at J, with 11 bases in the middle. Germline V gives CDR1 MGHRA, CDR2 YSYEKL. This CDR3 contains 14 residues. The CDR3 DNA follows: TGCGCCAGCAGCCAAGCCTTCGAGTTTAATGAGCAGTTCTTC. Translated: CASSQAFEFNEQFF.

On this clone itself: The same CDR3 arises from other DNA sequences in this sample as well. The chain has TRBV6-1 and TRBJ2-5, with TRBD2 identical over 11 bases. The CDR3 is 15 residues long. Per germline, CDR1 MNHNS and CDR2 SASEGT. With V trimmed by 2 bases and J by 4 bases, 3 bases remained unmatched. CDR3: CASSELAGGPETQYF. DNA for the CDR3: TGTGCCAGCAGTGAATTAGCGGGGGGGCCAGAGACCCAGTACTTC.

The chain links TRBV6-1 to TRBJ2-2; perhaps TRBD2 as D (6 bases). Germline V gives CDR1 MNHNS, CDR2 SASEGT. The CDR3 contains 16 residues. The germline V and J ends were trimmed by 4 bases and 3 bases, with 15 bases remaining between them. CDR3 sequence: CASSGSPGVDTGELFF. DNA of the CDR3: TGTGCCAGCAGTGGTTCCCCGGGAGTCGACACCGGGGAGCTGTTTTTT.

CDR3: CASSQGLPSGRRVDTQYF. The DNA for the CDR3 is TGTGCCAGCAGCCAAGGTTTACCTAGCGGCCGTCGGGTAGATACGCAGTATTTT. The chain recombines TRBV14 with TRBJ2-3; 7 bases map to TRBD2. Germline CDR1 is SGHDN and CDR2 is FVKESK. With 1 base clipped from V and 5 bases from J, the junction kept 15 bases outside the gene matches. CDR3 length: 18 amino acids. The full variable domain, in which reference TRBV14 and TRBJ2-3 provide the parts outside the CDR3, is EAGVTQFPSHSVIEKGQTVTLRCDPISGHDNLYWYRRVMGKEIKFLLHFVKESKQDESGMPNNRFLAERTGGTYSTLKVQPAELEDSGVYFCASSQGLPSGRRVDTQYFGPGTRLTVL.

The genes are TRBV5-1 and TRBJ2-5; TRBD1 matches 7 bases. CDR3 length equals 15 residues. Germline CDR1 SGHRS, CDR2 YFSETQ. After removal of 4 bases from V and 2 bases from J, the junction contained 8 bases not matched to a gene. In nucleotides, the CDR3 is TGCGCCAGCAGCCCCGACAGGGTCGGGCAAGAGACCCAGTACTTC. Its translation: CASSPDRVGQETQYF.

The chain recombines TRBV19 with TRBJ2-1; no definite D call. V was shortened by 4 bases and J by 4 bases, with 5 bases between the two germline ends. CDR1 and CDR2 from the germline V gene are LNHDA and SQIVND (reference sequence). The CDR3 spans 12 residues. The CDR3, as DNA: TGTGCCAGTAGTACCCGATACAATGAGCAGTTCTTC. Protein product: CASSTRYNEQFF.

The chain uses TRBV10-1 and TRBJ2-5, with 9 bases that match TRBD1. Germline V gives CDR1 WNHNN, CDR2 SYGVQD (reference sequence). The CDR3 totals 14 residues. Unmatched junction bases numbered 7, after V lost 6 bases and J lost 5 bases. The CDR3 DNA reads TGCGCCAGCAGCCCGGGACAGGGTGCGGAGACCCAGTACTTC. Translated: CASSPGQGAETQYF.

The gene calls are TRBV10-2 and TRBJ1-1, with TRBD1 identical over 10 bases. Germline CDR1 reads WSHSY; CDR2 reads SAAADI. This CDR3 has 14 residues. V shed 4 bases, J shed 5 bases, and the junction held 4 bases outside the gene matches. The CDR3 spells CASSAGTGETEAFF. For the CDR3, the DNA is TGCGCCAGCAGTGCCGGGACAGGGGAAACTGAAGCTTTCTTT.

This clone was found a few times. This chain connects TRBV6-5 to TRBJ1-1; possible D gene TRBD1, 6 bases. The V end was cut by 4 bases, the J end by 9 bases, with 15 bases between. CDR3 size: 13 residues. CDR1 and CDR2 (germline): MNHEY, SVGAGI. The CDR3 nucleotides are TGTGCCAGCAGTTTGAACAGGGATGGGCAAGCTTTCTTT. This codes for CASSLNRDGQAFF.

V and J are TRBV30 and TRBJ2-3; TRBD2 is a possible D gene (6 bases). Germline CDR1 GTSNPN, CDR2 SVGIG (reference sequence). V lost 3 bases and J 4 bases, leaving 11 bases between the germline ends. The CDR3 runs to 13 residues. DNA of the CDR3: TGTGCCTGGAGCCGCCGGAGGGCAGATACGCAGTATTTT. This translates into CAWSRRRADTQYF.

The J gene is TRBJ1-1, the V gene TRBV11-2, with D unresolved. Germline CDR1 SGHAT, CDR2 FQNNGV. The CDR3 covers 15 residues. Trimming took off 5 bases at V and 4 bases at J, with 17 bases between the two ends. The CDR3 loop is CASSPPLAFGTEAFF. In DNA form, the CDR3 reads TGTGCCAGCAGCCCGCCGTTGGCTTTTGGCACTGAAGCTTTCTTT.

V is TRBV5-6 and J is TRBJ2-7, with D perhaps matching TRBD1 (6 bases). The CDR3 runs to 13 residues. Deletions cut 0 bases from V and 4 bases from J, with 8 bases between. The germline V gene encodes CDR1 SGHDT and CDR2 YYEEEE. The CDR3 is CASSLAQGYEQYF. CDR3 coding DNA: TGTGCCAGCAGCTTGGCCCAGGGGTACGAGCAGTACTTC.

The genes are TRBV10-3 and TRBJ2-1; TRBD2 aligns across 11 bases. Per germline, CDR1 ENHRY and CDR2 SYGVKD. The junction had 4 bases not matched to a gene; V was cut back by 6 bases and J by 0 bases. The CDR3 length is 16 residues. For the CDR3, the DNA is TGTGCCATCAGGGACACTAGCGGGAGCTCCTACAATGAGCAGTTCTTC. Amino acid sequence: CAIRDTSGSSYNEQFF.

This clone has a handful of counts. The chain links TRBV14 to TRBJ2-1; TRBD2 agrees at 14 bases. The germline gives CDR1 SGHDN, CDR2 FVKESK. There are 17 residues in the CDR3. Trimming removed 0 bases from V and 7 bases from J; junction bases left unmatched: 5. The chain's CDR3 is CASSQEIRTSGGNEQFF. The CDR3 DNA follows: TGTGCCAGCAGCCAAGAAATCCGGACTAGCGGGGGGAATGAGCAGTTCTTC.

The genes are TRBV18 and TRBJ1-2; D gene unclear. The V end lost 0 bases, the J end lost 8 bases, and 10 bases lay between the germline ends. The CDR3 has 13 residues. Germline V gene data show CDR1 as KGHSH and CDR2 as LQKENI. The CDR3 loop reads CASSPPAIGGYTF. CDR3 sequence (DNA): TGTGCCAGCTCACCACCGGCGATCGGGGGCTACACCTTC.

The J gene is TRBJ2-1, the V gene TRBV5-4; 7 bases map to TRBD1. Looked up from germline, CDR1 is SGHNT and CDR2 is YYREEE (reference sequence). This CDR3 has 14 amino acids. V was pared by 4 bases and J by 4 bases, with 5 bases of the junction left unmatched. The CDR3: CASSLGTEYNEQFF. CDR3 DNA sequence: TGTGCCAGCAGCCTTGGGACAGAATACAATGAGCAGTTCTTC.

The chain couples TRBV2 to TRBJ2-1; D remains unclear. Looked up from germline, CDR1 is SNHLY and CDR2 is FYNNEI. Trimming took 9 bases from V and 7 from J, leaving 7 bases between them. There are 10 residues in the CDR3. DNA of the CDR3: TGTGCCAGTAGCTCTAATGAGCAGTTCTTC. This codes for CASSSNEQFF.

The chain carries TRBV3-1 (or the pseudogene TRBV3-2) and TRBJ2-7; 8 positions match TRBD1. V was clipped by 0 bases and J by 6 bases; unmatched bases: 4. Germline V gene lookup returns CDR1 LGHDT and CDR2 YNNKEL (reference sequence). The CDR3 consists of 14 residues. The CDR3 loop is CASSQDRGRSEQYF. The CDR3 bases are TGTGCCAGCAGCCAAGACAGGGGGCGGTCCGAGCAGTACTTC.

The chain recombines TRBV7-2 with TRBJ2-3, with D unresolved. Germline V CDR1 and CDR2: SGHTA, FQGNSA. This CDR3 has 18 amino acids. Trimming took off 3 bases at V and 0 bases at J, with 19 bases between the two ends. The CDR3 DNA sequence: TGTGCCAGCAGCTTGAAGTTCGGGCGGTTACAAAGCACAGATACGCAGTATTTT. Encoded protein: CASSLKFGRLQSTDTQYF.

The chain recombines TRBV3-1 (or the pseudogene TRBV3-2) with TRBJ2-5, with TRBD2 matching over 10 bases. Germline assignment: CDR1 LGHDT and CDR2 YNNKEL (reference sequence). After removal of 11 bases from V and 4 bases from J, the junction contained 10 bases not matched to a gene. This CDR3 is 14 amino acids long. Written as DNA, the CDR3 is TGTGCCTGCGGGGGCCTAGCGGGGGCAGAGACCCAGTACTTC. Its protein product is CACGGLAGAETQYF.

The J gene is TRBJ1-2, the V gene TRBV15; no definite D call. Trimming removed 1 base at V and 4 bases at J, with 7 bases between. This CDR3 region has 13 residues. The germline gives CDR1 LNHNV, CDR2 YYDKDF (reference sequence). CDR3 in amino acids: CATSRVGSYGYTF. As DNA, the CDR3 is TGTGCCACCAGCAGAGTCGGCAGCTATGGCTACACCTTC.

This clone was picked up a small number of times. V gene TRBV3-1 (or the pseudogene TRBV3-2) combines with J gene TRBJ2-7; tentative D call: TRBD2 (5 bases). The CDR3 covers 14 residues. Germline CDR1 and CDR2: LGHDT and YNNKEL (reference sequence). V was cut by 0 bases and J by 0 bases, with 6 bases left in between. The CDR3 is CASSQEGSSYEQYF. CDR3 DNA sequence: TGTGCCAGCAGCCAAGAAGGGAGCTCCTACGAGCAGTACTTC.

In its sample, this clone was seen a few times. This rearrangement joins TRBV7-2 to TRBJ1-1; D ambiguous. Germline V lookup: CDR1 SGHTA, CDR2 FQGNSA. The CDR3 has 14 residues. V dropped 3 bases and J dropped 0 bases, with 8 bases sitting between them. In DNA, the CDR3 is TGTGCCAGCAGCTTCGGGTTCATGAACACTGAAGCTTTCTTT. This encodes CASSFGFMNTEAFF.

This clone was recorded a few times. The gene calls are TRBV6-4 and TRBJ2-2; perhaps D is TRBD1 or TRBD2 (5 bases each). Trimming took off 4 bases at V and 3 bases at J, with 9 bases between the two ends. The V gene's germline CDR1 is MRHNA and CDR2 SNTAGT. The CDR3 sequence is 14 residues long. CDR3 amino acids: CASSVVGDTGELFF. The CDR3 region has the DNA TGTGCCAGCAGTGTAGTGGGGGACACCGGGGAGCTGTTTTTT.

The chain recombines TRBV30 with TRBJ1-6, with TRBD1 matching over 10 bases. The germline CDR1 and CDR2 sequences are GTSNPN and SVGIG (reference sequence). The CDR3 spans 16 residues. V was pared by 0 bases and J by 5 bases, with 4 bases of the junction left unmatched. The CDR3 is CAWSVRTGGNNSPLHF. CDR3 sequence (DNA): TGTGCCTGGAGTGTCCGGACAGGGGGGAATAATTCACCCCTCCACTTT.

The V call is TRBV5-4, the J call TRBJ2-1, with TRBD1 as a possible D gene (5 bases). V lost 4 bases and J lost 7, with 18 bases in between. The CDR3 runs to 15 residues. Germline CDR1 and CDR2: SGHNT and YYREEE (reference sequence). This CDR3 reads CASSGQGRAGNEQFF. The DNA of the CDR3 is TGTGCCAGCAGCGGTCAGGGCAGGGCCGGGAATGAGCAGTTCTTC.